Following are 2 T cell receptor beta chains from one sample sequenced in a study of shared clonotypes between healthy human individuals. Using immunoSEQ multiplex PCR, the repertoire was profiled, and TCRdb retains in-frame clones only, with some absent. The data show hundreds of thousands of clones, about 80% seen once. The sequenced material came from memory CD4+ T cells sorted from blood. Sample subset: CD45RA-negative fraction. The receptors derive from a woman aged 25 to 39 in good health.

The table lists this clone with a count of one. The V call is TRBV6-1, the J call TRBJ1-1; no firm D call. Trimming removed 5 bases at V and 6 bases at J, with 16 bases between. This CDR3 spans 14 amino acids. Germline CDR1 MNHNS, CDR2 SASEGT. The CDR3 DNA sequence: TGTGCCAGCAGTAGAACGCAAAAGGGCGCTGAAGCTTTCTTT. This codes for CASSRTQKGAEAFF.

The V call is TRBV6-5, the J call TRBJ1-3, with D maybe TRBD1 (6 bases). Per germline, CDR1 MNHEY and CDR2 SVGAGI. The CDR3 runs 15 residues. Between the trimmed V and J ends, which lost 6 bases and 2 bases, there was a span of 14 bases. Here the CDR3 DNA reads TGTGCCAGCAGGGGGGCTAGCAGACCTGGAAACACCATATATTTT. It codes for CASRGASRPGNTIYF.